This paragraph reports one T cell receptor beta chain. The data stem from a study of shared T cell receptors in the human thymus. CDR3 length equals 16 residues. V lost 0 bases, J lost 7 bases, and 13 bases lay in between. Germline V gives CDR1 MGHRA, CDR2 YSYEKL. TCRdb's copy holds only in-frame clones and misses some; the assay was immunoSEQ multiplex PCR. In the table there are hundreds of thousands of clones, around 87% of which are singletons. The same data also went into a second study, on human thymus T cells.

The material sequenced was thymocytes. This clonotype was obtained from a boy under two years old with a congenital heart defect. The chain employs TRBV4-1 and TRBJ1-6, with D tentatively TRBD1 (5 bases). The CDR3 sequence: CASSQDLGPLNSPLHF. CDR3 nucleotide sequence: TGCGCCAGCAGCCAAGATTTGGGGCCGCTCAATTCACCCCTCCACTTT.